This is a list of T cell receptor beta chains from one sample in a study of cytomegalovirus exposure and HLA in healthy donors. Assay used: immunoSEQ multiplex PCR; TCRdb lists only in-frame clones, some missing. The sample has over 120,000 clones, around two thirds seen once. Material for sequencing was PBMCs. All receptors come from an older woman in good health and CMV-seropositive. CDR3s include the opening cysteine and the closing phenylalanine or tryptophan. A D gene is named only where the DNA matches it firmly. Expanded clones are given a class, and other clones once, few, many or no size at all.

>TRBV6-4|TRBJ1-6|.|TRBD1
TGTGCCAGCAGTGACTCTCCGGACAGGGGGTATTCACCCCTCCACTTT
CASSDSPDRGYSPLHF
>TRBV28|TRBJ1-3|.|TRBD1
TGTGCCAGCAGTCTCCCGGGACAGGTATCTGGAAACACCATATATTTT
CASSLPGQVSGNTIYF
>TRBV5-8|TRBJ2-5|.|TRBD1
TGTGCCAGCAGCCCGTTTCCGGGGACAGGGTACGGAGAGACCCAGTACTTC
CASSPFPGTGYGETQYF
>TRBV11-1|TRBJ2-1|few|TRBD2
TGTGCCAGCAGCTTTGAGCGGGACGCCTACAATGAGCAGTTCTTC
CASSFERDAYNEQFF
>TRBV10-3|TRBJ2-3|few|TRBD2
TGTGCCATCGGGAGGGCCACAGATACGCAGTATTTT
CAIGRATDTQYF
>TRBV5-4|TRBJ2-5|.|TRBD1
TGTGCCAGCAGCCAGACAGGGGAGCAAGAGACCCAGTACTTC
CASSQTGEQETQYF
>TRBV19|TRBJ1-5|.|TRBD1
TGTGCCAGTAGTATTGGGACAGTTAGCAATCAGCCCCAGCATTTT
CASSIGTVSNQPQHF
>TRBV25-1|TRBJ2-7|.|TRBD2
TGTGCCAGCAGCCCTGGGCTAGCGGGAGCCTATGTCTACGAGCAGTACTTC
CASSPGLAGAYVYEQYF
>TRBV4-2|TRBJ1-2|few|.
TGTGCCAGCAGCCAGGACAGCTATGGCTACACCTTC
CASSQDSYGYTF
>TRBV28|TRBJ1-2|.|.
TGTGCCAGCAGTTTAGCCGGGACTAACTATGGCTACACCTTC
CASSLAGTNYGYTF
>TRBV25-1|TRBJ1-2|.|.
TGTGCCAGCAGTTTGACAGCTAACTATGGCTACACCTTC
CASSLTANYGYTF
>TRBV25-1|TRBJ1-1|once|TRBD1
TGTGCCAGCCTGGACAGGGGAGGCACTGAAGCTTTCTTT
CASLDRGGTEAFF
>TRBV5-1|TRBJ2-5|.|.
TGCGCCAGCAGCTTGGGGTACAGCCAAGAGACCCAGTACTTC
CASSLGYSQETQYF
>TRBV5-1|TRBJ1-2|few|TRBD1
TGCGCCAGCAGCCCCTCCGGGACAGGAGCTAACTATGGCTACACCTTC
CASSPSGTGANYGYTF
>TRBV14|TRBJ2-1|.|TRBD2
TGTGCCAGCAGCTTCGGAGGACTAGTGGGAAGGGAGCAGTTCTTC
CASSFGGLVGREQFF
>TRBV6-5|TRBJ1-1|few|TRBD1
TGTGCCAGCAGTTCAGGGGGCTCGGATACTGAAGCTTTCTTT
CASSSGGSDTEAFF
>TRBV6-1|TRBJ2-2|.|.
TGTGCCAGCAGTCCTGGACTTCTGGGGACCGGGGAGCTGTTTTTT
CASSPGLLGTGELFF
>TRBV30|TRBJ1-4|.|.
TGTGCCTGGAGTCCCCGGCGGACTAAGGAACTGTTTTTT
CAWSPRRTKELFF
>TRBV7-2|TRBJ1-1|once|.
TGTGCCAGCAGCCCCCGGACGGGGGGAACTGAAGCTTTCTTT
CASSPRTGGTEAFF
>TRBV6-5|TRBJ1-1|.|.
TGTGCCGGATTATTCCCGGAGGGAAGGCACACTGAAGCTTTCTTT
CAGLFPEGRHTEAFF
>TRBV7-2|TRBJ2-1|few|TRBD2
TGTGCCAGCAGCCTCGTGAGGCTAGCGGTCTACAATGAGCAGTTCTTC
CASSLVRLAVYNEQFF
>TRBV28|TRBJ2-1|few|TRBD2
TGTGCCAGCAGTCCCCCGCGACTAGCGGGACACCGAGGTGAGCAGTTCTTC
CASSPPRLAGHRGEQFF
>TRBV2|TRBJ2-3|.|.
TGTGCCAGCACCAGGGTACGGGATACGCAGTATTTT
CASTRVRDTQYF
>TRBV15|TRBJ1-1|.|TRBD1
TGTGCCACCAGCAGGCCGGCGACAGGGGTAACTGAAGCTTTCTTT
CATSRPATGVTEAFF
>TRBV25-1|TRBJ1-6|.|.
TGTGCCAGCAGCCCGCCAGATTCACCCCTCCACTTT
CASSPPDSPLHF
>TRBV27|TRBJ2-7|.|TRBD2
TGTGCCAGCAGTTCCTTGGGACTAGCGGGAGGCCTCTCCTACGAGCAGTACTTC
CASSSLGLAGGLSYEQYF
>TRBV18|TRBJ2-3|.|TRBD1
TGTGCCAGCTCACGATCCGGGACAGGACTCCGGGCAGGCACAGATACGCAGTATTTT
CASSRSGTGLRAGTDTQYF
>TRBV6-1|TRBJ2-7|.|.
TGTGCCAGCAAAGGGACGGGACAAAGAGGCTACGAGCAGTACTTC
CASKGTGQRGYEQYF
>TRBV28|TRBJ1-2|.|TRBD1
TGTGCCAGCAGTCCCACGGGGACAGGGGATTCCAATGGCTACACCTTC
CASSPTGTGDSNGYTF